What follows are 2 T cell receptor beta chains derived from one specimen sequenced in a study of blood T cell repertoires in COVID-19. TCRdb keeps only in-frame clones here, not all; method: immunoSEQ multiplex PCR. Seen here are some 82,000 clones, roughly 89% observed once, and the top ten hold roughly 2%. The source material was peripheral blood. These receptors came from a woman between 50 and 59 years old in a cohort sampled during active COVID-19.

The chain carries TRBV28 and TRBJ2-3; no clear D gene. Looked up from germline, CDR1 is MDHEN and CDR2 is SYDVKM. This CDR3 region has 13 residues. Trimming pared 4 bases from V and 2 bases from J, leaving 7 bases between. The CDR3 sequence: CASSSTDTDTQYF. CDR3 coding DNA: TGTGCCAGCAGTTCTACCGACACAGATACGCAGTATTTT.

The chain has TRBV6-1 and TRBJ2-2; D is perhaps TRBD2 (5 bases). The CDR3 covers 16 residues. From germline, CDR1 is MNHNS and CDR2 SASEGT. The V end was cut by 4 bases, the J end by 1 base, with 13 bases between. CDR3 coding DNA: TGTGCCAGCAGTGGGACGCGGGCCAAGAACACCGGGGAGCTGTTTTTT. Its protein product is CASSGTRAKNTGELFF.